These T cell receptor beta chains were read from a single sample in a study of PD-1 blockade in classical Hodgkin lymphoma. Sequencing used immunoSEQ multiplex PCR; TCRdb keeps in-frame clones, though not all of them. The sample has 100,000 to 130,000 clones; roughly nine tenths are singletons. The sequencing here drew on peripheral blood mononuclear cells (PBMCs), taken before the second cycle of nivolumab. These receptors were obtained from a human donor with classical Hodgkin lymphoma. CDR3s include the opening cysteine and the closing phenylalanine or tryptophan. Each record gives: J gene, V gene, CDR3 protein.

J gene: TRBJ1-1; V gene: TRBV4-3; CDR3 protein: CASSHGGGTEAFF
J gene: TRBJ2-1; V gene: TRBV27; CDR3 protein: CASSLSGLGYNEQFF
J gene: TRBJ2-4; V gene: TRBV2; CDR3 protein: CASSEGPSHIQYF
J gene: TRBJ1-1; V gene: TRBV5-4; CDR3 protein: CASSPTGMVGTEAFF
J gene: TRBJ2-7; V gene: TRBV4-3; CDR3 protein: CASSQVGQIHEQYF
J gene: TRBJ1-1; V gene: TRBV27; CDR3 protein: CASSPYGQGGPEAFF
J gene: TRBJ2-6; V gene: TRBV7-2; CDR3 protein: CASSLVAGRSGANVLTF
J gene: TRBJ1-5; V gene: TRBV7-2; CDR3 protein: CASSPQGDQPQHF
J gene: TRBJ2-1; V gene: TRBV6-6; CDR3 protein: CASSYGVVQFF
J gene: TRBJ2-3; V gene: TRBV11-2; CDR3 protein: CASSAGSADTQYF
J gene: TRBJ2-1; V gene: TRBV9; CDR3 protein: CASSARDHNEQFF
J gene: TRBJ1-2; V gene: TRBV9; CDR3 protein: CASRTTGDGYTF
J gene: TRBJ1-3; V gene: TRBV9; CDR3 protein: CASSVGRSGNTIYF
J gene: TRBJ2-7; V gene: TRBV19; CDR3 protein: CASSFRTSGYEQYF
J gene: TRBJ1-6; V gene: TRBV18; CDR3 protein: CASSPPLQAGSPLHF
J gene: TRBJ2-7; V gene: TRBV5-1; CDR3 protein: CASSRAGTSSYEQYF
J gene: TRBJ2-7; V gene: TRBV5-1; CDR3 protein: CASSLGDRVFGEQYF
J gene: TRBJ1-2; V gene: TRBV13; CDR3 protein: CASSLGTGDYGYTF
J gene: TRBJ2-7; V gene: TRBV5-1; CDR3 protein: CASSLVPAGVDEQYF
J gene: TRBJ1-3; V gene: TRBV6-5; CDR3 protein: CASSSLTGNTIYF
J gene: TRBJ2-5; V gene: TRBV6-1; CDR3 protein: CASSEGGRVQETQYF
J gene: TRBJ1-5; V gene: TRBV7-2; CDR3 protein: CASSLAGGNQPQHF
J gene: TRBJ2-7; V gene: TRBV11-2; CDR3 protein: CASSLRTTYEQYF
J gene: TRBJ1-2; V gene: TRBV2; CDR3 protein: CARRGTGGYGYTF
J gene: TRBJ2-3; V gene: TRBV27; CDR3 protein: CASSLSRGSDTQYF
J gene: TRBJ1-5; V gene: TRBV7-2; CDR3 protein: CASSPGQRNQPQHF
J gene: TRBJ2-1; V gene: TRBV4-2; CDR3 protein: CASSHTVTSYNEQFF
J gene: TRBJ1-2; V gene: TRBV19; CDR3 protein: CASTPASGGSYGYTF
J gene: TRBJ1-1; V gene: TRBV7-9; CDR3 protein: CASSGDGHTEAFF
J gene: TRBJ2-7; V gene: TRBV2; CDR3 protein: CASFSGVDVSYEQYF
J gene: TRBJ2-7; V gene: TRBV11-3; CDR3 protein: CASSLDTGDEQYF
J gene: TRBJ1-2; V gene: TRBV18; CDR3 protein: CASSETGSSGYTF
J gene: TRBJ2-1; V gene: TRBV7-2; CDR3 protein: CASSLITGEEQFF
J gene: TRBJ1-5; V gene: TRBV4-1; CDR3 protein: CASSQPDRGPNQPQHF
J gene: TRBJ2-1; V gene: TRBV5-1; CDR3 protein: CASSLNPSMSSYNEQFF
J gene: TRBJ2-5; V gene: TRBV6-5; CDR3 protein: CASSPPGSSVWTQYF
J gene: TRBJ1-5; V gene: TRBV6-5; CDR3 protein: CASSPRQSQRQPQHF
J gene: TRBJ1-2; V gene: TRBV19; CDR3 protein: CASSLATDNYGYTF
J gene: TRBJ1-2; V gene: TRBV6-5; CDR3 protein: CASSPTEDWLGYTF
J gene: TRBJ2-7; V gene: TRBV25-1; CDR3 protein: CASSESPPSYEQYF